These T cell receptor beta chains were read from a single sample in a study of CD8 T cells in Susac syndrome. TCRdb re-called the immunoSEQ multiplex PCR reads through MiXCR, storing one row per CDR3 protein. The repertoire holds about 400,000 distinct CDR3 sequences, with around 85% as singletons. Specimen: CD8+ T cells from PBMCs. These receptors came from a human donor with multiple sclerosis. Each CDR3 is given with its conserved first and last residue. The order of the fields is V gene, D gene, clone size, J gene, CDR3 DNA, CDR3 protein. The D gene is left open where the match is weak. Rows may omit the clone size; those that give it use once, few, many or a size class.

TRBV7-9	.	.	TRBJ2-5	TGTGCCAGCGGCTTAGACCCCGGGGGCCAAGAGACCCAGTACTTC	CASGLDPGGQETQYF
TRBV3-1	.	.	TRBJ2-2	TGTGCCAGCAGCCAAGATCGGGACACCGGGGAGCTGTTTTTT	CASSQDRDTGELFF
TRBV7-2	TRBD2	.	TRBJ2-7	TGTGCCAGCAGCCTCCTAGCGGGAGGAGTGGCTGACGAGCAGTACTTC	CASSLLAGGVADEQYF
TRBV30	TRBD2	.	TRBJ2-3	TGTGCCTGGAGTGGGGCGGGACTATTCACAGATACGCAGTATTTT	CAWSGAGLFTDTQYF
TRBV4-1	.	.	TRBJ1-2	TGCGCCAGCAGCCCAGCTCATACAGCTAACTATGGCTACACCTTC	CASSPAHTANYGYTF
TRBV20-1	.	few	TRBJ2-7	TGCAGTGCTAGAGATCTGGCGGATAGCTCCTACGAGCAGTACTTC	CSARDLADSSYEQYF
TRBV6-2/TRBV6-3	.	few	TRBJ1-5	TGTGCCAGCAGTTATTCGGGTCAGCCCCAGCATTTT	CASSYSGQPQHF
TRBV4-2	.	.	TRBJ2-1	TGTGCCAGCAGCCAAGACATGGAGGGTAGCAATGAGCAGTTCTTC	CASSQDMEGSNEQFF
TRBV5-1	TRBD1	.	TRBJ2-1	TGCGCCAGCAGCCACCCAGGGGACAGATCCTACAATGAGCAGTTCTTC	CASSHPGDRSYNEQFF
TRBV6-1	.	few	TRBJ2-7	TGTGCCAGCAGTCTAACTAGTAACGAGCAGTACTTC	CASSLTSNEQYF
TRBV12-3/TRBV12-4	.	.	TRBJ2-3	TGTGCCAGCAGTTTAGGGGACTATACGCAGTATTTT	CASSLGDYTQYF
TRBV12-3/TRBV12-4	.	.	TRBJ1-5	TGTGCCAGCAGTTTAGACTTCTATCCCCAGCATTTT	CASSLDFYPQHF
TRBV30	.	.	TRBJ2-7	TGTGCCTGGAGTCTCGGGGGGCTCTACGAGCAGTACTTC	CAWSLGGLYEQYF
TRBV27	TRBD2	.	TRBJ2-2	TGTGCCAGCAGTAGAGGACTAGCGGGAGCCCCCGGGGAGCTGTTTTTT	CASSRGLAGAPGELFF
TRBV29-1	.	.	TRBJ2-7	TGCAGCGTTGACTTTCAGGGGGGAACCTACGAGCAGTACTTC	CSVDFQGGTYEQYF
TRBV5-6	TRBD2	few	TRBJ2-1	TGTGCCAGCAGCTTGGGAGCGGGAGTGTACAATGAGCAGTTCTTC	CASSLGAGVYNEQFF
TRBV2	TRBD2	once	TRBJ2-7	TGTGCCAGCAGTGTGGACCGGGAGGGGATCCGGTCCTACGAGCAGTACTTC	CASSVDREGIRSYEQYF
TRBV5-1	.	.	TRBJ2-3	TGCGCCAGCAGCTTCGACCCTAGCACAGATACGCAGTATTTT	CASSFDPSTDTQYF
TRBV3-1	TRBD2	.	TRBJ2-2	TGTGCCAGCAGCCAAGTGTCTCTAGCGGAAAACACCGGGGAGCTGTTTTTT	CASSQVSLAENTGELFF
TRBV11-2	TRBD1	.	TRBJ2-7	TGTGCCAGCAGCACCCATTCCGGGACAGGGCCCTACGAGCAGTACTTC	CASSTHSGTGPYEQYF
TRBV2	TRBD1	.	TRBJ1-1	TGTGCCAGCAGTGACTTCGACGGGACAGGGTTCGGGAACACTGAAGCTTTCTTT	CASSDFDGTGFGNTEAFF
TRBV6-1	.	few	TRBJ2-3	TGTGCCAGCAGCCACGGGGATACGCAGTATTTT	CASSHGDTQYF
TRBV7-9	.	.	TRBJ1-2	TGTGCCAGCAGCTTAGAGGGGGTGGAGACTGCGCCGGGCTACACCTTC	CASSLEGVETAPGYTF
TRBV13	.	.	TRBJ2-6	TGTGCCAGCAGAGTGGGACAAACAGTCTCTGGGGCCAACGTCCTGACTTTC	CASRVGQTVSGANVLTF
TRBV30	TRBD2	.	TRBJ2-5	TGTGCCTGGAGTGGACTAGCGGGAGCGACTTTAGAGACCCAGTACTTC	CAWSGLAGATLETQYF
TRBV2	.	once	TRBJ1-1	TGTGCCAGCGATGATCCTAAGGTAATGAACACTGAAGCTTTCTTT	CASDDPKVMNTEAFF